What follows is one T cell receptor beta chain and its context. The J segment lost 5 bases and the V segment lost 8 bases, leaving 10 bases of the junction unmatched. The V gene's germline CDR1 is LGHNA and CDR2 YSLEER. This CDR3 spans 15 amino acids. TCRdb analysed the 5' RACE reads with MiXCR anew, one entry per CDR3 protein. Among more than 85,000 distinct CDR3 sequences, 11% were seen once, and the ten largest hold approximately 40%. The sample belongs to a study of T-cell memory formation after mild COVID-19. The clonotype was recovered from a man between 18 and 29 years old who had mild COVID-19 (a few samples of this study predate the infection). Cell type and time point are not known. The V and J genes are TRBV4-3 and TRBJ2-2; 8 positions match TRBD1. Sample: PBMCs or a T cell subset sorted from them (not recorded which). The CDR3 reads CASRRGQVDTGELFF. The CDR3 nucleotides read TGCGCCAGCCGACGGGGACAGGTCGATACCGGGGAGCTGTTTTTT.